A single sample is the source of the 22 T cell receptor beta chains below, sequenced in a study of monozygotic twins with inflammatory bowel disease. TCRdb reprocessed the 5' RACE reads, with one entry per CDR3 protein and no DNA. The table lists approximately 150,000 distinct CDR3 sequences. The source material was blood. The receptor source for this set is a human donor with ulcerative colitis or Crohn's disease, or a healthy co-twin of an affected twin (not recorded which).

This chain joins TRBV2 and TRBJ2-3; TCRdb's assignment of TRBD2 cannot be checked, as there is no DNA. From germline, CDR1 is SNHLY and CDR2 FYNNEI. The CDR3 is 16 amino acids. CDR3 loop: CASSEVAGGRTDTQYF.

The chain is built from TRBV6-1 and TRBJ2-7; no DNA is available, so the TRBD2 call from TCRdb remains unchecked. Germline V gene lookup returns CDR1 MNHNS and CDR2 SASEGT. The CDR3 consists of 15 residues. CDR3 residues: CASSSPGRASYEQYF.

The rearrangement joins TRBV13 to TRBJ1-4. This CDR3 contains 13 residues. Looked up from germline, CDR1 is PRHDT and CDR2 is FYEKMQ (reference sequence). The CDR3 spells CASSIRGNEKLFF. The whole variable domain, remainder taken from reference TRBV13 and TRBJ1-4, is AAGVIQSPRHLIKEKRETATLKCYPIPRHDTVYWYQQGPGQDPQFLISFYEKMQSDKGSIPDRFSAQQFSDYHSELNMSSLELGDSALYFCASSIRGNEKLFFGSGTQLSVL.

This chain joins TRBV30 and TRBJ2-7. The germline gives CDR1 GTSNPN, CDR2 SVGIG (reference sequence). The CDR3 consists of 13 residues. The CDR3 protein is CAWSVGGVYEQYF.

This CDR3 reads CSARLAIREQFF. The chain joins TRBV29-1 to TRBJ2-1; TCRdb reports TRBD2, a call that lacks DNA to check it against. The CDR3 is 12 residues long. CDR1 and CDR2 (germline): SQVTM, ANQGSEA.

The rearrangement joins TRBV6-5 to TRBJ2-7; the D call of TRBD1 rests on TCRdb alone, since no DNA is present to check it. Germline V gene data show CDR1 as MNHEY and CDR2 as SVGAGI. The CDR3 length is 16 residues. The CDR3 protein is CASSYVGGGRSYEQYF.

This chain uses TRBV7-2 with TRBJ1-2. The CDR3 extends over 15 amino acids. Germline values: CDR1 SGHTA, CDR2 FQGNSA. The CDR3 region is CATHGLVMTNYGYTF.

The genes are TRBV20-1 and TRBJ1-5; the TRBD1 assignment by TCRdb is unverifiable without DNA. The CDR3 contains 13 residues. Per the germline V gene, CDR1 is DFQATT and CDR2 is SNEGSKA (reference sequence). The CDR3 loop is CSARGTGNQPQHF.

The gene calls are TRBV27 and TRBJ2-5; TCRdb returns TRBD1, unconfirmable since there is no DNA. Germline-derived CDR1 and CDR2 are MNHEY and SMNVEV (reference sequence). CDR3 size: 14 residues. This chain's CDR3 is CASSLQGAVETQYF.

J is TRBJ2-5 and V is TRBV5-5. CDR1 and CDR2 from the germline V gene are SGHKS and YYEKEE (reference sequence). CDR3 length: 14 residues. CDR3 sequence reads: CASSLAPTGETQYF.

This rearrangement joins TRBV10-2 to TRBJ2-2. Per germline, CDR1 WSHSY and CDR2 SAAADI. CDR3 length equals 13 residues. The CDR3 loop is CASSDRFSGELFF.

The CDR3 sequence: CASSYGSGGSYEQYF. The chain employs TRBV6-5 and TRBJ2-7; TCRdb picks TRBD2, but there is no DNA to check that call. Germline CDR1 is MNHEY and CDR2 is SVGAGI. This CDR3 contains 15 residues.

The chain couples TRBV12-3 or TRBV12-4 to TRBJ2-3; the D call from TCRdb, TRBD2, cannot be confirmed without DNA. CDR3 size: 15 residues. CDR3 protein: CASSLGGSGTDTQYF.

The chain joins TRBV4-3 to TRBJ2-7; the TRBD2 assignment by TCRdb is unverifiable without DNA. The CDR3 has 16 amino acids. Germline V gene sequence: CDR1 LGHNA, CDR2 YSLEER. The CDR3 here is CASSQVSGGVAYEQYF.

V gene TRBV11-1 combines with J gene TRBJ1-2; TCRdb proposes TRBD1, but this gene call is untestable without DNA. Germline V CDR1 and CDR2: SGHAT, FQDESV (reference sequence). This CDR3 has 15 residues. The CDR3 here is CASSARTGGRYGYTF.

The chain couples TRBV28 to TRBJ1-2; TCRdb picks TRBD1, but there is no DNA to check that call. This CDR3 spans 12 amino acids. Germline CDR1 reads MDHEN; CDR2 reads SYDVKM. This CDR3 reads CASSPRTGVYTF.

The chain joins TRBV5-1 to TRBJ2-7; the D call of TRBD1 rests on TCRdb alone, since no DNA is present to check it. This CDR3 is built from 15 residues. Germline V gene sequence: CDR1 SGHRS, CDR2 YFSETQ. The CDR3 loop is CASSLAGGQTYEQYF.

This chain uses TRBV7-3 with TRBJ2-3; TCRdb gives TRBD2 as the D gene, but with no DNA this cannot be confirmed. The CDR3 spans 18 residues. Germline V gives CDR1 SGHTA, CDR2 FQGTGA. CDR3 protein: CASSLIASGGASTDTQYF.

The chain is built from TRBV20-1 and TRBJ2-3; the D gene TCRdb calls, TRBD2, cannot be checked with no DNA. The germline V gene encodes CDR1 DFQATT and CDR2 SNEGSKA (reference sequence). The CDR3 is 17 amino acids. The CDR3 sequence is CSARDLAGGSATDTQYF.

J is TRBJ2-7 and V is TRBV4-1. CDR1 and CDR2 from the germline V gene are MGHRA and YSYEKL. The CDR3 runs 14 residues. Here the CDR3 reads CASSPREGDYEQYF.

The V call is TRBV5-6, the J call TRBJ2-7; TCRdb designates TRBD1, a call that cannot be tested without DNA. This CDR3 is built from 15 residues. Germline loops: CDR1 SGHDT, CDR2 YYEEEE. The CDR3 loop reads CASSLRAGHEDEQYF.

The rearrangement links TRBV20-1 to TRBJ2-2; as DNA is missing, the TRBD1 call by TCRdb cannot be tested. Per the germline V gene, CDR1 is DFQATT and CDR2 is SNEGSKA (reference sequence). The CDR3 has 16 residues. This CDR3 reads CSARVTGTGWGGELFF.